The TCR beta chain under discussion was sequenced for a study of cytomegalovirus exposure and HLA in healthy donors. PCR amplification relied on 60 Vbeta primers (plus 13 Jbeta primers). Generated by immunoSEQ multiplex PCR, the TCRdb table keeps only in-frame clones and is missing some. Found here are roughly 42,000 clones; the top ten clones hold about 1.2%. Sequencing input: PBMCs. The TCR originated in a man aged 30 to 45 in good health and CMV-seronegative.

The CDR3 DNA reads as TGTGCCAGCTCACCACCGCGGGGAGAGACCACCGACGAGCAGTACTTC. Protein: CASSPPRGETTDEQYF. The chain uses TRBV18 and TRBJ2-7, with a possible D match to TRBD2 (6 bases). The V gene's germline CDR1 is KGHSH and CDR2 LQKENI. The CDR3 spans 16 residues. V was trimmed by 0 bases and J by 5 bases, leaving 17 bases between them.